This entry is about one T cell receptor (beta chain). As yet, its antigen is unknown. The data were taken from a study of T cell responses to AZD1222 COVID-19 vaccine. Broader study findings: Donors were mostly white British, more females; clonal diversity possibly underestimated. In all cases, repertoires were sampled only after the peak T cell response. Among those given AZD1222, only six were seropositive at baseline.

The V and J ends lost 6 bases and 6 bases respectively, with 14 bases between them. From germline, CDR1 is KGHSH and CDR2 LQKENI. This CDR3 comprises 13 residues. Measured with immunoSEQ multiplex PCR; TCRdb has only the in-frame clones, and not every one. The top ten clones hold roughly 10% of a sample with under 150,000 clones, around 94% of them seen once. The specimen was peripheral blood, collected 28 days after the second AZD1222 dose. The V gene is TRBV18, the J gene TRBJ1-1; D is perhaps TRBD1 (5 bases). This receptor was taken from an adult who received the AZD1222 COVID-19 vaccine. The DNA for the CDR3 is TGTGCCAGCTCGGGGGGGACGGTCGCTGAAGCTTTCTTT. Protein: CASSGGTVAEAFF.